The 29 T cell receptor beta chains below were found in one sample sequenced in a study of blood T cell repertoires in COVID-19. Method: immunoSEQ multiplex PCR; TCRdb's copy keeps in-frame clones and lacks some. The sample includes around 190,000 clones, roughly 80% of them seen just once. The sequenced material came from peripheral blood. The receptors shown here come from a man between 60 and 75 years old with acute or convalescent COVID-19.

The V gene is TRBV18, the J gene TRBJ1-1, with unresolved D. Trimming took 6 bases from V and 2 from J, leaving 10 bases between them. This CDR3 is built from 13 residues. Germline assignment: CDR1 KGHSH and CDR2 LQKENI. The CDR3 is CASSLQYNTEAFF. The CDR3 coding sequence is TGTGCCAGCTCGCTTCAGTATAACACTGAAGCTTTCTTT.

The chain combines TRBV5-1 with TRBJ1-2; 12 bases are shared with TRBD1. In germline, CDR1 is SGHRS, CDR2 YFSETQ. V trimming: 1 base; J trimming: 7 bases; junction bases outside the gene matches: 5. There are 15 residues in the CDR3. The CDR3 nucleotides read TGCGCCAGCAGCTTGACCGGGACAGGGGGCGGTGGCTACACCTTC. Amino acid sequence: CASSLTGTGGGGYTF.

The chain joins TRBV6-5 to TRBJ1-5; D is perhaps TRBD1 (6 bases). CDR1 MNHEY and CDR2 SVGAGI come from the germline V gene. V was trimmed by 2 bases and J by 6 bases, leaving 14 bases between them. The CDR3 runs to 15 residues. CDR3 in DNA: TGTGCCAGCAGTTACGGTCGGGGGGCTGGTCAGCCCCAGCATTTT. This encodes CASSYGRGAGQPQHF.

Here the CDR3 DNA reads TGTGCCAGCAGTTTGGAGGGGTCGTCCTATGGCTACACCTTC. This codes for CASSLEGSSYGYTF. The rearrangement uses TRBV27 and TRBJ1-2; D may be TRBD1 (5 bases). The CDR3 runs to 14 residues. Trimming removed 3 bases from V and 4 bases from J, with 12 bases in between. In germline, CDR1 is MNHEY, CDR2 SMNVEV (reference sequence).

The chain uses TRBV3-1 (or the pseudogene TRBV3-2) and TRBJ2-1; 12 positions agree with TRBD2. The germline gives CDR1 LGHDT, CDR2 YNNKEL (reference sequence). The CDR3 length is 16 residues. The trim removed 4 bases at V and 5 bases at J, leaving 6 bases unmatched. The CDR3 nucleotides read TGTGCCAGCAGCCTCCGACTAGCGGGAGACCACAATGAGCAGTTCTTC. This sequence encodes CASSLRLAGDHNEQFF.

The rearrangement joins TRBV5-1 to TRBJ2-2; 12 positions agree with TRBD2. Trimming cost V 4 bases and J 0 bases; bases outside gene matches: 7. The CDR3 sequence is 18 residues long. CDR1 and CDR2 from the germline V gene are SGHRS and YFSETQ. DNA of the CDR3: TGCGCCAGCAGCCCCCCCTGGACTAGCGGGACGAACACCGGGGAGCTGTTTTTT. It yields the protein CASSPPWTSGTNTGELFF.

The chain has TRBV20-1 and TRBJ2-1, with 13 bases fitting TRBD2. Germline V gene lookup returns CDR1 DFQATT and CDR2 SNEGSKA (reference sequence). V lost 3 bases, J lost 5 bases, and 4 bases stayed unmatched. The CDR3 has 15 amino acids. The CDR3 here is CSASTSGRADNEQFF. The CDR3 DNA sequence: TGCAGTGCTAGTACTAGCGGGAGGGCTGACAATGAGCAGTTCTTC.

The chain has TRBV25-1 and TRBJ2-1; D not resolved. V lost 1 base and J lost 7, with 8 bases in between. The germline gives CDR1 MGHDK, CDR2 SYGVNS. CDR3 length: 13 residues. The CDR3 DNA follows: TGTGCCAGCAGTGAATCTGGAGCGAATGAGCAGTTCTTC. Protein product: CASSESGANEQFF.

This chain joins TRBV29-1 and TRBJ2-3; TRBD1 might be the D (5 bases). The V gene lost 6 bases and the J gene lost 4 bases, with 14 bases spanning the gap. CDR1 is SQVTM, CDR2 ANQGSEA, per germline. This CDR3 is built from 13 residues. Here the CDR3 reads CSVWTIRPDTQYF. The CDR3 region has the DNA TGCAGCGTCTGGACAATAAGACCAGATACGCAGTATTTT.

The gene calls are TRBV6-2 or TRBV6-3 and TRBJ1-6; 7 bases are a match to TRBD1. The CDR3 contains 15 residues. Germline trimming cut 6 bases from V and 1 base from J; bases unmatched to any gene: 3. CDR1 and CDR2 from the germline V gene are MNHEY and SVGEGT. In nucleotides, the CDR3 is TGTGCCAGCAGCCCAGGGGGATCCTATAATTCACCCCTCCACTTT. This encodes CASSPGGSYNSPLHF.

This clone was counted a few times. CDR3: CASSLQEFSYNEQFF. The CDR3 region has the DNA TGTGCCAGCAGCCTACAGGAGTTCTCCTACAATGAGCAGTTCTTC. This rearrangement joins TRBV11-2 to TRBJ2-1, with D tentatively TRBD1 (5 bases). The germline CDR1 and CDR2 sequences are SGHAT and FQNNGV. V lost 5 bases to trimming and J lost 0 bases, with 11 bases between them. This CDR3 has 15 amino acids. Using reference TRBV11-2 and TRBJ2-1 for the parts outside the CDR3, the full variable domain is EAGVAQSPRYKIIEKRQSVAFWCNPISGHATLYWYQQILGQGPKLLIQFQNNGVVDDSQLPKDRFSAERLKGVDSTLKIQPAKLEDSAVYLCASSLQEFSYNEQFFGPGTRLTVL.

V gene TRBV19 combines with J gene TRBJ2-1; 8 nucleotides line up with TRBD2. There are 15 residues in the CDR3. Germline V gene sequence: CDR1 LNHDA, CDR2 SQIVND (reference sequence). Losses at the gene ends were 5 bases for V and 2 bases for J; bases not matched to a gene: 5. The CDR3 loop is CASSAAGVPYNEQFF. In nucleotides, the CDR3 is TGTGCCAGTAGTGCAGCGGGAGTCCCCTACAATGAGCAGTTCTTC.

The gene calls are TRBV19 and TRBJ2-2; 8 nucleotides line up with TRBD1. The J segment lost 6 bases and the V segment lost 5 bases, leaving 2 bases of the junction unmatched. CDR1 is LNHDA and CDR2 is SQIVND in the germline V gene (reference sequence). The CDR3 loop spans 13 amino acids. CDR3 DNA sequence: TGTGCCAGTAGTCACAGGGGGTCCGGGGAGCTGTTTTTT. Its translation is CASSHRGSGELFF.

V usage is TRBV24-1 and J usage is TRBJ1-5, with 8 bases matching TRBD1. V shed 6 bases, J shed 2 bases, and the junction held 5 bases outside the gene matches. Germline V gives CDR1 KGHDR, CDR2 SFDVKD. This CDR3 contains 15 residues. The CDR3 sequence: CATSQGAVGNQPQHF. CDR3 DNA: TGTGCCACCAGTCAGGGGGCGGTTGGCAATCAGCCCCAGCATTTT.

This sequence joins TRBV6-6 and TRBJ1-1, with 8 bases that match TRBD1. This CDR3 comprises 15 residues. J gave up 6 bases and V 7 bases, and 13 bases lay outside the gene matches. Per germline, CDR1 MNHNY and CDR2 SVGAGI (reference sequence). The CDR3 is CASTHRAGGGSEAFF. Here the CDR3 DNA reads TGTGCCAGCACCCATAGAGCAGGGGGCGGCTCTGAAGCTTTCTTT.

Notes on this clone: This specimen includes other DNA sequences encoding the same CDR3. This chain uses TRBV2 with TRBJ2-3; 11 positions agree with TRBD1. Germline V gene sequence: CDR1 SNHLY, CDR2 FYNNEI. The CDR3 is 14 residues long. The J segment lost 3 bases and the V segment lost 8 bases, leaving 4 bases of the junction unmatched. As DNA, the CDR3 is TGTGCCAGCTCCCGGGACAGGGGGACAGATACGCAGTATTTT. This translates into CASSRDRGTDTQYF.

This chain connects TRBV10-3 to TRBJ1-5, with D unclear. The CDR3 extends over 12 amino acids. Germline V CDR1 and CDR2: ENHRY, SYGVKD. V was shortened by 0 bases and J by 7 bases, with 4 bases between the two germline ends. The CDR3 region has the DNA TGTGCCATCAGTGAGTCTCAACAGCCCCAGCATTTT. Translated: CAISESQQPQHF.

The CDR3 bases are TGCGCCAGCAGCCAGAGCGGGGGGGCACTAGGAAATGAGCAGTTCTTC. Protein: CASSQSGGALGNEQFF. This chain connects TRBV4-1 to TRBJ2-1; 10 bases fit TRBD2. The CDR3 is 16 residues long. V lost 3 bases and J lost 7; bases outside the gene matches: 9. Looked up from germline, CDR1 is MGHRA and CDR2 is YSYEKL.

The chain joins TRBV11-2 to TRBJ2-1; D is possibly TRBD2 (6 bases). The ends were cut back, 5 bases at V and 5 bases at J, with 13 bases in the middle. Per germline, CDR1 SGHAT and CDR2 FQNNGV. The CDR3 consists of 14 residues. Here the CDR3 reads CASSRRLANNEQFF. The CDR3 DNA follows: TGTGCCAGCAGCAGGCGTCTAGCGAACAATGAGCAGTTCTTC.

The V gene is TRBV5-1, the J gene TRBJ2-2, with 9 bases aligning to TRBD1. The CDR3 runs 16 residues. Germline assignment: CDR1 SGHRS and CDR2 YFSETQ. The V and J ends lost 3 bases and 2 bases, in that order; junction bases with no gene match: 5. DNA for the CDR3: TGCGCCAGCAGCTCGCGGACAGGGGTTAACACCGGGGAGCTGTTTTTT. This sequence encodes CASSSRTGVNTGELFF.

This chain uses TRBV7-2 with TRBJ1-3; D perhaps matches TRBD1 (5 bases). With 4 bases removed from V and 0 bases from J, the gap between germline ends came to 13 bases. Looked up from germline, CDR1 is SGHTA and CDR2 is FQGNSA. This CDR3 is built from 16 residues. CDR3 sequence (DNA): TGTGCCAGCAGCTCAAGACAGCTAGACTCTGGAAACACCATATATTTT. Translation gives CASSSRQLDSGNTIYF.

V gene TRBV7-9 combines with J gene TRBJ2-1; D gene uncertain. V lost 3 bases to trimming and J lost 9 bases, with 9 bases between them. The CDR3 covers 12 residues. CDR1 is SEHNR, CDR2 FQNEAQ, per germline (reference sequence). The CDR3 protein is CASSFRGSEQFF. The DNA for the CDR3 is TGTGCCAGCAGCTTTAGAGGTTCTGAGCAGTTCTTC. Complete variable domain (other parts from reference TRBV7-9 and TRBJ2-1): DTGVSQNPRHKITKRGQNVTFRCDPISEHNRLYWYRQTLGQGPEFLTYFQNEAQLEKSRLLSDRFSAERPKGSFSTLEIQRTEQGDSAMYLCASSFRGSEQFFGPGTRLTVL.

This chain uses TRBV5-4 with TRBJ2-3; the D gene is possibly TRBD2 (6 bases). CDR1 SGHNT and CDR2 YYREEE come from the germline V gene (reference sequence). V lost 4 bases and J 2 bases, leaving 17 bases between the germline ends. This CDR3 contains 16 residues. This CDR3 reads CASSPPGTGNTDTQYF. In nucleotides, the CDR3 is TGTGCCAGCAGCCCCCCCGGGACTGGAAACACAGATACGCAGTATTTT.

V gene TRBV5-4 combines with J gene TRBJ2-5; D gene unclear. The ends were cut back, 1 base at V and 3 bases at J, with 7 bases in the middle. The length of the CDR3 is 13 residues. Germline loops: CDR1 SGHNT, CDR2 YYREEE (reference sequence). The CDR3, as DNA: TGTGCCAGCAGCTTGAACTCGGAAGAGACCCAGTACTTC. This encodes CASSLNSEETQYF. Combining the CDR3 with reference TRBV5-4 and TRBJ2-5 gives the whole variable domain ETGVTQSPTHLIKTRGQQVTLRCSSQSGHNTVSWYQQALGQGPQFIFQYYREEENGRGNFPPRFSGLQFPNYSSELNVNALELDDSALYLCASSLNSEETQYFGPGTRLLVL.

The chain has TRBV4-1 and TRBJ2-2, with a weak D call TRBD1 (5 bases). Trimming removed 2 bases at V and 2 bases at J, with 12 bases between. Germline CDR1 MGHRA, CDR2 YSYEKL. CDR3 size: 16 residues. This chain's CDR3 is CASSQKGVPNTGELFF. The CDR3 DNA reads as TGCGCCAGCAGCCAAAAAGGGGTGCCCAACACCGGGGAGCTGTTTTTT.

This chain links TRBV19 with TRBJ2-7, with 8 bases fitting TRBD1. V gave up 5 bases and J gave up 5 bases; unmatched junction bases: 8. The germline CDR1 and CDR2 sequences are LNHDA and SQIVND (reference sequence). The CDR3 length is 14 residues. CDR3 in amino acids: CASSADRAKHEQYF. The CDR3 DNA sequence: TGTGCCAGTAGTGCGGACAGGGCGAAACACGAGCAGTACTTC. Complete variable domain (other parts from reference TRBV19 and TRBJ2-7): DGGITQSPKYLFRKEGQNVTLSCEQNLNHDAMYWYRQDPGQGLRLIYYSQIVNDFQKGDIAEGYSVSREKKESFPLTVTSAQKNPTAFYLCASSADRAKHEQYFGPGTRLTVT.

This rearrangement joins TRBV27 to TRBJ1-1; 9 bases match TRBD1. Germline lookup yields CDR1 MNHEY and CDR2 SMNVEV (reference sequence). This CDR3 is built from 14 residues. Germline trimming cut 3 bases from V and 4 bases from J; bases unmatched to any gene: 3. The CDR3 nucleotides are TGTGCCAGCAGTTTCGGGACAGGGAGCACTGAAGCTTTCTTT. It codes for CASSFGTGSTEAFF.

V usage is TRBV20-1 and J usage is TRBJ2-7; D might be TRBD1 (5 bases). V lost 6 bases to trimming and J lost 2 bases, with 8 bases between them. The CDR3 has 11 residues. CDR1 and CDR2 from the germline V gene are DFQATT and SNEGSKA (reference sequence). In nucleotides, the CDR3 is TGCAGTGCCCAGGACACCTACGAGCAGTACTTC. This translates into CSAQDTYEQYF.

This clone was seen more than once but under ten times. CDR3: CASSLLGAGAGNTIYF. Here the CDR3 DNA reads TGTGCCAGTAGTCTCCTAGGAGCAGGGGCTGGAAACACCATATATTTT. This chain links TRBV19 with TRBJ1-3, with D perhaps matching TRBD1 (6 bases). The CDR3 loop spans 16 amino acids. V gave up 5 bases and J gave up 2 bases, with 16 bases separating them. CDR1 LNHDA and CDR2 SQIVND come from the germline V gene (reference sequence).